A single sample is the source of the 9 T cell receptor beta chains below, sequenced in a study of shared clonotypes between healthy human individuals. Data came from immunoSEQ multiplex PCR; TCRdb stores just in-frame clones and leaves some out. Of 600,000 to 750,000 clones in the sample, less than 95% were seen once. Sequenced sample: memory CD8+ T cells from PBMCs. Subset described: CD45RO+ cells pooled with CCR7-negative TemRA cells. These receptors all come from a man younger than 35 in good health. Some clones in this sample may be carry-over from other donors' samples.

This chain links TRBV10-3 with TRBJ2-7; the D gene is possibly TRBD2 (6 bases). V was cut by 8 bases and J by 3 bases, with 14 bases left in between. The CDR3 covers 13 residues. Per germline, CDR1 ENHRY and CDR2 SYGVKD. For the CDR3, the DNA is TGTGCCATCGGAGGAGGGTGGGGCTACGAGCAGTACTTC. This translates into CAIGGGWGYEQYF.

The V gene is TRBV29-1, the J gene TRBJ2-3, with TRBD2 matching over 9 bases. The V gene's germline CDR1 is SQVTM and CDR2 ANQGSEA. The CDR3 loop spans 14 amino acids. Unmatched junction bases numbered 8, after V lost 4 bases and J lost 6 bases. The CDR3 sequence: CSVGSSGSLDTQYF. DNA for the CDR3: TGCAGCGTTGGCAGTAGCGGGAGTTTGGATACGCAGTATTTT.

This chain connects TRBV5-1 to TRBJ1-1; 10 bases match TRBD1. CDR1 SGHRS and CDR2 YFSETQ come from the germline V gene. Trimming cost V 3 bases and J 4 bases; bases outside gene matches: 0. This CDR3 region has 13 residues. CDR3 bases: TGCGCCAGCAGCTGGACAGGGGGCACTGAAGCTTTCTTT. Translation: CASSWTGGTEAFF.

This clone was picked up one time. The chain combines TRBV19 with TRBJ2-1; D remains unclear. CDR1 LNHDA and CDR2 SQIVND come from the germline V gene (reference sequence). With 5 bases removed from V and 0 bases from J, the gap between germline ends came to 11 bases. The CDR3 consists of 15 residues. In DNA, the CDR3 is TGTGCCAGTAGTCTTCGAGACGCCTCCTACAATGAGCAGTTCTTC. Protein product: CASSLRDASYNEQFF.

The rearrangement uses TRBV7-9 and TRBJ2-4; TRBD1 matches 9 bases. The CDR3 length is 16 residues. Germline CDR1 SEHNR, CDR2 FQNEAQ (reference sequence). Unmatched junction bases numbered 5, after V lost 5 bases and J lost 0 bases. The CDR3 reads CASSLTGGRAKNIQYF. CDR3 DNA: TGTGCCAGCAGCCTGACAGGGGGAAGAGCCAAAAACATTCAGTACTTC.

In regard to this clone: Given a much more abundant clone one base away, this may be a read error. The sample holds other DNA sequences that translate to the same CDR3. In DNA, the CDR3 is TGTGCCAGCCGGGACAATGAGCAGTTCTTC. Its translation: CASRDNEQFF. This rearrangement joins TRBV6-6 to TRBJ2-1; no firm D call. V was cut by 8 bases and J by 5 bases, with 4 bases left in between. This CDR3 has 10 residues. CDR1 and CDR2 from the germline V gene are MNHNY and SVGAGI (reference sequence).

The chain has TRBV5-8 and TRBJ2-7; maybe TRBD1 (7 bases). The germline V and J ends were trimmed by 4 bases and 2 bases, with 16 bases remaining between them. The CDR3 extends over 15 amino acids. CDR1 SGHTS and CDR2 YDEGEE come from the germline V gene. The CDR3 loop is CASSTLRRGAYEQYF. The CDR3 DNA reads TGTGCCAGCAGCACCCTCCGCAGGGGGGCCTACGAGCAGTACTTC.

The chain joins TRBV27 to TRBJ1-1; possibly TRBD1 for D (5 bases). The CDR3 is 15 amino acids. Germline CDR1 MNHEY, CDR2 SMNVEV (reference sequence). Trimming removed 2 bases at V and 3 bases at J, with 13 bases between. CDR3 nucleotide sequence: TGTGCCAGCAGTTTAAGGAGGGGTTCCGACACTGAAGCTTTCTTT. Translating gives CASSLRRGSDTEAFF.

This clone is a singleton in its sample. The rearrangement uses TRBV19 and TRBJ1-1; D perhaps matches TRBD1 (6 bases). This CDR3 is built from 18 residues. CDR1 and CDR2 (germline): LNHDA, SQIVND (reference sequence). V was cut by 9 bases and J by 0 bases, with 26 bases left in between. The CDR3, as DNA: TGTGCCAGCCGCGGGGGGCCACACTCCCCCTTAATGAACACTGAAGCTTTCTTT. Its protein product is CASRGGPHSPLMNTEAFF.